These 14 T cell receptor beta chains were sequenced from one sample in a study of shared clonotypes between healthy human individuals. Naive CD8 populations comprised CD45RO-negative cells positively selected for CCR7, excluding terminally differentiated effector memory CD45RA+ cells. Assay used: immunoSEQ multiplex PCR; TCRdb lists only in-frame clones, some missing. This table holds fewer than 700,000 clones, approximately 96% found once. What was sequenced was naive CD8+ T cells sorted from blood. The receptors originated from a woman aged 25 to 39 in good health.

J is TRBJ1-1 and V is TRBV15; 7 nucleotides agree with TRBD1. V lost 5 bases to trimming and J lost 0 bases; unmatched junction nucleotides: 9. The CDR3 length is 16 residues. Germline CDR1 LNHNV, CDR2 YYDKDF (reference sequence). CDR3 in DNA: TGTGCCACCAGCCCGGGGACAGACAGACTGAACACTGAAGCTTTCTTT. Translating gives CATSPGTDRLNTEAFF.

As for this clone: Other nucleotide sequences from this sample produce the same CDR3. The chain's CDR3 is CASSYSRGYEQYF. CDR3 DNA sequence: TGTGCCAGCAGTTACTCGAGGGGGTACGAGCAGTACTTC. The rearrangement links TRBV6-5 to TRBJ2-7; D perhaps matches TRBD1 (6 bases). The CDR3 has 13 residues. Trimming removed 0 bases at V and 4 bases at J, with 7 bases between. The germline V gene encodes CDR1 MNHEY and CDR2 SVGAGI.

The chain recombines TRBV14 with TRBJ2-5; D unresolved. The germline V gene has CDR1 SGHDN and CDR2 FVKESK. The CDR3 contains 13 residues. The V end lost 4 bases, the J end lost 4 bases, and 10 bases lay between the germline ends. The CDR3 region is CASSPSGAETQYF. Written as DNA, the CDR3 is TGTGCCAGCAGCCCGTCAGGTGCAGAGACCCAGTACTTC.

The rearrangement links TRBV6-5 to TRBJ2-7; 11 nucleotides agree with TRBD1. This CDR3 has 15 amino acids. V lost 4 bases, J lost 5 bases, and 7 bases stayed unmatched. Germline CDR1 reads MNHEY; CDR2 reads SVGAGI. The CDR3 nucleotides read TGTGCCAGCAGTTCCACCGGGACAGGGGGTGACGAGCAGTACTTC. It is translated as CASSSTGTGGDEQYF.

The chain combines TRBV28 with TRBJ1-2; a possible D gene is TRBD1 (5 bases). The germline gives CDR1 MDHEN, CDR2 SYDVKM. Between the trimmed V and J ends, which lost 5 bases and 0 bases, there was a span of 19 bases. The CDR3 runs 17 residues. The CDR3 bases are TGTGCCAGCAGTAAAGACAACCGGGACGTCGCTAACTATGGCTACACCTTC. Translation: CASSKDNRDVANYGYTF.

In regard to this clone: At the DNA level, this CDR3 is encoded by other sequences in the same sample as well. This rearrangement joins TRBV7-9 to TRBJ2-2; the D gene is possibly TRBD2 (5 bases). In germline, CDR1 is SEHNR, CDR2 FQNEAQ (reference sequence). Trimming removed 3 bases at V and 1 base at J, with 6 bases between. This CDR3 has 14 amino acids. In nucleotides, the CDR3 is TGTGCCAGCAGCTTGGCGGGGAACACCGGGGAGCTGTTTTTT. Translating gives CASSLAGNTGELFF.

This chain connects TRBV13 to TRBJ2-5, with D possibly TRBD1 on 5 matching bases. The end of the DNA is better explained by TRBJ2-7, so the J call may be wrong. The CDR3 is made up of 12 amino acids. Germline V gene data show CDR1 as PRHDT and CDR2 as FYEKMQ (reference sequence). As DNA, the CDR3 is TGTGCCAGCAGCTCACAGGTTTACGAGCAGTACTTC. Amino acids: CASSSQVYEQYF.

The rearrangement joins TRBV27 to TRBJ1-2; TRBD1 is a possible D gene (6 bases). Trimming left V 4 bases short and J 6 bases short, with 15 bases between. From germline, CDR1 is MNHEY and CDR2 SMNVEV (reference sequence). The CDR3 sequence is 14 residues long. DNA of the CDR3: TGTGCCAGCAGTTCCACAGGGATTGGCGATGGCTACACCTTC. Its protein is CASSSTGIGDGYTF.

About this clone: Distinct nucleotide sequences in the sample also encode this CDR3. The J gene is TRBJ2-7, the V gene TRBV5-6; the D is unclear. Germline V lookup: CDR1 SGHDT, CDR2 YYEEEE. CDR3 length: 13 amino acids. Trimming took off 0 bases at V and 2 bases at J, with 6 bases between the two ends. Here the CDR3 reads CASSLGGTYEQYF. The CDR3 DNA is TGTGCCAGCAGCTTGGGTGGTACCTACGAGCAGTACTTC.

The rearrangement uses TRBV6-5 and TRBJ2-7, with a tentative D call TRBD1 (5 bases). The CDR3 spans 13 residues. The V and J ends lost 2 bases and 5 bases respectively, with 10 bases between them. Germline V gives CDR1 MNHEY, CDR2 SVGAGI. The CDR3 protein is CASSYGLGHEQYF. CDR3 sequence (DNA): TGTGCCAGCAGTTACGGTTTGGGGCACGAGCAGTACTTC.

The chain uses TRBV30 and TRBJ1-5; 10 bases agree with TRBD1. Trimming cost V 2 bases and J 5 bases; bases outside gene matches: 3. Per the germline V gene, CDR1 is GTSNPN and CDR2 is SVGIG (reference sequence). This CDR3 has 14 residues. CDR3 region: CAWSTGTGDQPQHF. As DNA, the CDR3 is TGTGCCTGGAGTACCGGGACAGGGGATCAGCCCCAGCATTTT.

This chain connects TRBV19 to TRBJ2-1; 12 nucleotides match TRBD2. Germline V gives CDR1 LNHDA, CDR2 SQIVND (reference sequence). CDR3 length equals 13 residues. The J segment lost 10 bases and the V segment lost 7 bases, leaving 5 bases of the junction unmatched. CDR3 amino acids: CASTGLAGQEQFF. CDR3 DNA sequence: TGTGCCAGTACCGGACTAGCGGGACAGGAGCAGTTCTTC.

The chain joins TRBV4-1 to TRBJ1-3; D unclear. This CDR3 contains 16 residues. Trimming removed 4 bases at V and 1 base at J, with 14 bases between. Germline V gene lookup returns CDR1 MGHRA and CDR2 YSYEKL. The CDR3 region is CASSLVGLNSGNTIYF. The CDR3 DNA reads as TGCGCCAGCAGCCTCGTCGGACTGAATTCTGGAAACACCATATATTTT.

The rearrangement joins TRBV2 to TRBJ2-5; D is tentatively TRBD1 or TRBD2 (5 bases each). The CDR3 has 12 residues. Per germline, CDR1 SNHLY and CDR2 FYNNEI. V was cut by 6 bases and J by 1 base, with 6 bases left in between. CDR3 DNA sequence: TGTGCCAGCAGGAGGGGCCAAGAGACCCAGTACTTC. It specifies CASRRGQETQYF.